Presented here are 23 T cell receptor beta chains from one specimen sequenced in a study of T cells in Graves' hyperthyroidism and ophthalmopathy. TCR beta CDR3 sequences were amplified from RNA transcripts. Using the HTBI primer set, a first-round RT-PCR was run on the TCR CDR3. Via MiXCR, TCRdb re-called the multiplex PCR reads, giving one row per CDR3 protein. The sample records some 620,000 distinct CDR3 sequences, 16% being singletons. The sequenced material came from blood. Receptors were obtained from a woman in her thirties with Graves' hyperthyroidism.

There are many counts of this clonotype. Sequence at one end of the junction differs from germline and may be a read error. V usage is TRBV5-1 and J usage is TRBJ2-3; D possibly matches TRBD1 or TRBD2 (6 bases each). Germline CDR1 and CDR2: SGHRS and YFSETQ. There are 14 residues in the CDR3. The CDR3 is CASSLGGSTDTQYF. The CDR3 bases are TGTGCCAGCAGCTTAGGGGGGTCCACAGATACGCAGTATTTT.

The rearrangement uses TRBV20-1 and TRBJ2-1; no clear D gene. Trimming left V 2 bases short and J 2 bases short, with 19 bases between. The CDR3 runs to 17 residues. Germline V gene lookup returns CDR1 DFQATT and CDR2 SNEGSKA (reference sequence). In DNA, the CDR3 is TGCAGTGCTAGACCAACCTCTCTGACCAGAACCTACAATGAGCAGTTCTTC. Translation: CSARPTSLTRTYNEQFF.

V gene TRBV7-6 combines with J gene TRBJ1-1; D is ambiguous. The germline V gene has CDR1 SGHVS and CDR2 FNYEAQ. Trimming pared 3 bases from V and 3 bases from J, leaving 8 bases between. The length of the CDR3 is 13 residues. In DNA, the CDR3 is TGTGCCAGCAGCTTGGCGGTGCACACTGAAGCTTTCTTT. Amino acid sequence: CASSLAVHTEAFF. Based on the CDR3 plus reference TRBV7-6 and TRBJ1-1, the full variable domain is GAGVSQSPRYKVTKRGQDVALRCDPISGHVSLYWYRQALGQGPEFLTYFNYEAQQDKSGLPNDRFSAERPEGSISTLTIQRTEQRDSAMYRCASSLAVHTEAFFGQGTRLTVV.

This clonotype was counted a few times. A much larger clone lies one base from this, so it may be a read error. The V gene is TRBV6-1, the J gene TRBJ2-5, with unresolved D. Germline lookup yields CDR1 MNHNS and CDR2 SASEGT. This CDR3 spans 15 amino acids. CDR3 sequence: CASSEMSGSQETQHF. Written as DNA, the CDR3 is TGTGCCAGCAGTGAAATGTCAGGTAGCCAAGAGACCCAGCACTTC.

This clonotype showed up many times. The V and J genes are TRBV28 and TRBJ2-7, with D uncertain. The germline CDR1 and CDR2 sequences are MDHEN and SYDVKM. Trimming left V 2 bases short and J 1 base short, with 9 bases between. The CDR3 is 14 residues long. This CDR3 reads CASSLGRSSYEQYF. CDR3 coding DNA: TGTGCCAGCAGTTTAGGCAGGTCATCCTACGAGCAGTACTTC.

This clonotype was recorded many times. The chain couples TRBV11-2 to TRBJ1-5, with D unresolved. V was clipped by 2 bases and J by 1 base, with 12 bases between them. There are 16 residues in the CDR3. Germline CDR1 SGHAT, CDR2 FQNNGV. Written as DNA, the CDR3 is TGTGCCAGCAGCTTAATGTCGGGTATGAGCAATCAGCCCCAGCATTTT. It translates to CASSLMSGMSNQPQHF.

This clonotype was detected many times. The genes are TRBV27 and TRBJ2-7; 10 positions match TRBD1. This CDR3 is 15 amino acids long. V trimming: 3 bases; J trimming: 4 bases; junction bases outside the gene matches: 6. Germline lookup yields CDR1 MNHEY and CDR2 SMNVEV (reference sequence). This CDR3 is CASSLTGTGAYEQYF. CDR3 DNA: TGTGCCAGCAGTTTGACCGGGACAGGGGCGTACGAGCAGTACTTC.

This clonotype has ten or more counts. The chain uses TRBV28 and TRBJ2-3; possibly TRBD1 for D (5 bases). The CDR3 has 14 residues. CDR1 MDHEN and CDR2 SYDVKM come from the germline V gene. V lost 3 bases to trimming and J lost 4 bases, with 11 bases between them. The CDR3 bases are TGTGCCAGCAGTTTGGATTCAGGGTCAGATACGCAGTATTTT. This codes for CASSLDSGSDTQYF. The full variable domain, completed using reference TRBV28 and TRBJ2-3, is DVKVTQSSRYLVKRTGEKVFLECVQDMDHENMFWYRQDPGLGLRLIYFSYDVKMKEKGDIPEGYSVSREKKERFSLILESASTNQTSMYLCASSLDSGSDTQYFGPGTRLTVL.

The CDR3 is CASRDGDRPYGYTF. In DNA form, the CDR3 reads TGTGCCAGCAGGGATGGGGACCGTCCTTATGGCTACACCTTC. The chain joins TRBV6-2 or TRBV6-3 to TRBJ1-2; D possibly corresponds to TRBD1 (5 bases). CDR1 MNHEY and CDR2 SVGEGT come from the germline V gene. V was pared by 6 bases and J by 5 bases, with 16 bases between. The CDR3 consists of 14 residues.

The chain carries TRBV19 and TRBJ2-7, with D possibly TRBD2 on 5 matching bases. Germline CDR1 is LNHDA and CDR2 is SQIVND (reference sequence). Trimming took off 1 base at V and 0 bases at J, with 13 bases between the two ends. This CDR3 is 16 amino acids long. CDR3 protein: CASSIAGGSPSYEQYF. The CDR3 region has the DNA TGTGCCAGTAGTATAGCTGGTGGGAGTCCCTCCTACGAGCAGTACTTC.

V usage is TRBV5-1 and J usage is TRBJ2-7; 8 bases align to TRBD1. The germline CDR1 and CDR2 sequences are SGHRS and YFSETQ. V shed 4 bases, J shed 2 bases, and the junction held 8 bases outside the gene matches. This CDR3 is 15 amino acids long. The CDR3 coding sequence is TGCGCCAGCAGCAAGGACAGGGCAGAAGCCTACGAGCAGTACTTC. Translated, it gives CASSKDRAEAYEQYF.

This clonotype has a count of ten or more. The genes are TRBV20-1 and TRBJ2-5, with D uncertain. This CDR3 spans 10 amino acids. V was trimmed by 1 base and J by 7 bases, leaving 4 bases between them. The germline V gene has CDR1 DFQATT and CDR2 SNEGSKA (reference sequence). The CDR3 sequence is CSARVLTQYF. In nucleotides, the CDR3 is TGCAGTGCTAGAGTTTTGACCCAGTACTTC.

Many counts were recorded for this clonotype. CDR3 amino acids: CASSRDRGIEQYF. CDR3 nucleotides: TGCGCCAGCAGTCGGGACAGGGGAATCGAGCAGTACTTC. The chain has TRBV10-2 and TRBJ2-7; TRBD1 aligns across 10 bases. The CDR3 loop spans 13 amino acids. The ends lost 5 bases at V and 6 bases at J; junction bases unmatched: 4. Germline V gives CDR1 WSHSY, CDR2 SAAADI.

At least ten counts were recorded for this clonotype. The chain combines TRBV7-9 with TRBJ2-7, with D maybe TRBD2 (5 bases). The CDR3 runs 13 residues. V lost 3 bases to trimming and J lost 6 bases, with 12 bases between them. The germline CDR1 and CDR2 sequences are SEHNR and FQNEAQ (reference sequence). The CDR3 spells CASSLDSTLEQYF. As DNA, the CDR3 is TGTGCCAGCAGCTTGGACTCCACACTCGAGCAGTACTTC. Drawing the rest from reference TRBV7-9 and TRBJ2-7, the complete variable domain is DTGVSQNPRHKITKRGQNVTFRCDPISEHNRLYWYRQTLGQGPEFLTYFQNEAQLEKSRLLSDRFSAERPKGSFSTLEIQRTEQGDSAMYLCASSLDSTLEQYFGPGTRLTVT.

The table lists this clonotype with a few counts. The V call is TRBV27, the J call TRBJ1-1; TRBD1 might be the D (6 bases). Germline assignment: CDR1 MNHEY and CDR2 SMNVEV (reference sequence). The V end was cut by 1 base, the J end by 4 bases, with 16 bases between. The CDR3 has 16 amino acids. CDR3 loop: CASSLWGGEFSTEAFF. CDR3 DNA sequence: TGTGCCAGCAGTTTATGGGGGGGCGAGTTTAGCACTGAAGCTTTCTTT.

CDR3 residues: CARTGEAEAFF. DNA of the CDR3: TGTGCCAGAACAGGAGAGGCTGAAGCTTTCTTT. V is TRBV2 and J is TRBJ1-1; D possibly corresponds to TRBD1 (5 bases). The V end was cut by 9 bases, the J end by 6 bases, with 11 bases between. This CDR3 contains 11 residues. Germline V gene data show CDR1 as SNHLY and CDR2 as FYNNEI.

This clonotype has more than one count but fewer than ten. The chain carries TRBV15 and TRBJ2-7, with 9 bases lining up with TRBD2. This CDR3 contains 16 residues. The germline gives CDR1 LNHNV, CDR2 YYDKDF (reference sequence). Trimming at V came to 3 bases and at J to 2 bases, leaving 8 bases not matched to a gene. This CDR3 reads CATSRDPTSGPYEQYF. The CDR3 DNA is TGTGCCACCAGCAGGGATCCGACTAGCGGACCCTACGAGCAGTACTTC.

This clonotype was picked up a small number of times. A much larger clone lies one base from this, so it may be a read error. This chain connects TRBV12-3 or TRBV12-4 to TRBJ1-1, with D perhaps matching TRBD1 (6 bases). The CDR3 runs 15 residues. The CDR3 coding sequence is TGTGCCAGCAGCTATGACGACAGGTTGAACACTGAAGCTCTCTTT. This sequence encodes CASSYDDRLNTEALF.

This clonotype was recorded many times. The V and J genes are TRBV12-3 or TRBV12-4 and TRBJ1-1, with a weak D call TRBD1 (6 bases). V lost 3 bases and J lost 2, with 16 bases in between. The CDR3 has 16 amino acids. For the CDR3, the DNA is TGTGCCAGCAGTTTGATCCCGGGGGGGGCCAACACTGAAGCTTTCTTT. Its protein product is CASSLIPGGANTEAFF.

The rearrangement links TRBV18 to TRBJ2-5; D is uncertain. Germline values: CDR1 KGHSH, CDR2 LQKENI. This CDR3 comprises 15 residues. V lost 1 base to trimming and J lost 2 bases, with 11 bases between them. The DNA of the CDR3 is TGTGCCAGCTCACCACATATTGGCAGGCAAGAGACCCAGTACTTC. Its translation: CASSPHIGRQETQYF. Using reference TRBV18 and TRBJ2-5 for the parts outside the CDR3, the full variable domain is NAGVMQNPRHLVRRRGQEARLRCSPMKGHSHVYWYRQLPEEGLKFMVYLQKENIIDESGMPKERFSAEFPKEGPSILRIQQVVRGDSAAYFCASSPHIGRQETQYFGPGTRLLVL.

The table lists this clonotype with a few counts. The V gene is TRBV30, the J gene TRBJ1-6, with 7 bases aligning to TRBD1. Germline V gives CDR1 GTSNPN, CDR2 SVGIG (reference sequence). Trimming at V came to 3 bases and at J to 13 bases, leaving 12 bases not matched to a gene. The CDR3 runs to 14 residues. The CDR3 is CAWSLRQGISPLHF. CDR3 DNA sequence: TGTGCCTGGAGCCTAAGACAGGGTATTTCCCCCCTCCACTTT. Combining the CDR3 with reference TRBV30 and TRBJ1-6 gives the whole variable domain SQTIHQWPATLVQPVGSPLSLECTVEGTSNPNLYWYRQAAGRGLQLLFYSVGIGQISSEVPQNLSASRPQDRQFILSSKKLLLSDSGFYLCAWSLRQGISPLHFGNGTRLTVT.

On this clonotype itself: One junction end disagrees with the germline gene, perhaps due to a read error. J is TRBJ2-7 and V is TRBV4-1; TRBD2 matches at 8 bases. This CDR3 region has 15 residues. The germline V gene has CDR1 MGHRA and CDR2 YSYEKL. As DNA, the CDR3 is TGCGCCAACAGCCAAGGGGGACTAGGTTCCTACGAGCAGTACTTC. Its translation is CANSQGGLGSYEQYF.

This clonotype was observed a single time. The genes are TRBV6-9 and TRBJ2-1; 8 bases agree with TRBD1. Germline-derived CDR1 and CDR2 are MNHGY and SVAAGI. V was clipped by 4 bases and J by 7 bases; unmatched bases: 15. CDR3 size: 17 residues. The CDR3 is CASSSSLRDRSLNEQFF. CDR3 nucleotides: TGTGCCAGCAGTTCCTCACTCCGGGACAGGAGTTTGAATGAGCAGTTCTTC.